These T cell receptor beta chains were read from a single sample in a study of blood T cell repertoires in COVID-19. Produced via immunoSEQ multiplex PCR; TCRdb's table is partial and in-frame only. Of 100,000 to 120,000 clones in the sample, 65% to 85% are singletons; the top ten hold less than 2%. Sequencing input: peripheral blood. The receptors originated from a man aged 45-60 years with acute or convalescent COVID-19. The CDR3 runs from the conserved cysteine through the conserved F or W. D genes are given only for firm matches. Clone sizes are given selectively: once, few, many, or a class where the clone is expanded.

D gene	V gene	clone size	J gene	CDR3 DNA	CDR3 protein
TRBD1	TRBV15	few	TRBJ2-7	TGTGCCACCAGCGGCCGGACAGGGGCCGAGCAGTACTTC	CATSGRTGAEQYF
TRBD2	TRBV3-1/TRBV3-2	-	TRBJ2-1	TGTGCCAGCAGCCAGGGCGGGGGCAATGAGCAGTTCTTC	CASSQGGGNEQFF
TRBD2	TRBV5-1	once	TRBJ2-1	TGCGCCAGCAGCTTGGTTGGCGGGGGAACATTCAATGAGCAGTTCTTC	CASSLVGGGTFNEQFF
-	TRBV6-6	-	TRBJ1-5	TGTGCCAGCAGTTGGACACATAGCAATCAGCCCCAGCATTTT	CASSWTHSNQPQHF
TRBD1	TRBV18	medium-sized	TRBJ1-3	TGTGCCAGCTCACCAGGGACAGGGGAAGGAAACACCATATATTTT	CASSPGTGEGNTIYF
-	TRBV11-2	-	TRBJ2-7	TGTGCCAGCAGCTTAACTTCCTACGAGCAGTACTTC	CASSLTSYEQYF
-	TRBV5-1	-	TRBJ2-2	TGCGCCAGCAGCTTGTTTTCGATGGCAGGCGGGGAGCTGTTTTTT	CASSLFSMAGGELFF
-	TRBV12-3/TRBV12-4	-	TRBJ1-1	TGTGCCAGCAGTCCCCTAAACAGGTTCGAAGCTTTCTTT	CASSPLNRFEAFF
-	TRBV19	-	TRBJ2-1	TGTGCCAGTAGTATAGATTTCGCGGGGCTATTCTACAATGAGCAGTTCTTC	CASSIDFAGLFYNEQFF
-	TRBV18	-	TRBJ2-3	TGTGCCAGCTCACCCTATCGGGGGTACACAGATACGCAGTATTTT	CASSPYRGYTDTQYF
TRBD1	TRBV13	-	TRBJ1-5	TGTGCCAGCAGCATTGGGACAGGGGAGGGTCAGCCCCAGCATTTT	CASSIGTGEGQPQHF
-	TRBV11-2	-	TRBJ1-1	TGTGCCAGCAGCTTAACTTTTAGTTGGGGGGAAACTGAAGCTTTCTTT	CASSLTFSWGETEAFF
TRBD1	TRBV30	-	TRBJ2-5	TGTGCCTGGAGGGACAGGGGAAGGGGGCAAGAGACCCAGTACTTC	CAWRDRGRGQETQYF
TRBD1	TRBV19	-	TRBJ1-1	TGTGCCAGTAGTGACAGGGGGTTGAACACTGAAGCTTTCTTT	CASSDRGLNTEAFF
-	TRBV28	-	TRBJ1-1	TGTGCCAGCAGTGCCCCCCGGGGGACTGAAGCTTTCTTT	CASSAPRGTEAFF
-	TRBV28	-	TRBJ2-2	TGTGCCAGCAGCATACAGGTGGCTGGGAGGGAGCTGTTTTTT	CASSIQVAGRELFF
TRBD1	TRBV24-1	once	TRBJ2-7	TGTGCCACCAGTGATCCACTCGACAGGGGACCTTACGAGCAGTACTTC	CATSDPLDRGPYEQYF
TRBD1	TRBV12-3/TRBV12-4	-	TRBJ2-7	TGTGCCAGCAGTAAGACAGGGGTCGAGCAGTACTTC	CASSKTGVEQYF
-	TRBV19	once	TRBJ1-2	TGTGCCAGCCAACGGAGGGAAGCTAACTATGGCTACACCTTC	CASQRREANYGYTF
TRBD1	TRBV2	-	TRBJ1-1	TGTGCCAGCAGTGAACAGGGGGCTGATATCACTGAAGCTTTCTTT	CASSEQGADITEAFF
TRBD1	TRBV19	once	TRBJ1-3	TGTGCCAGTAGGTCTCGGACAGGGGACTCTGGAAACACCATATATTTT	CASRSRTGDSGNTIYF
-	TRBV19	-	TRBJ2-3	TGTGCCAGTAGTATAGGAGGGAAAGATACGCAGTATTTT	CASSIGGKDTQYF
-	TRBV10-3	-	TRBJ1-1	TGTGCCATCAGTGAGTCGGTGGCAGGGAAAGCTTTCTTT	CAISESVAGKAFF
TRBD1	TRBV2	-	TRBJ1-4	TGTGCCAGCCGAGACATAGGGGGCAAGGATGAAAAACTGTTTTTT	CASRDIGGKDEKLFF
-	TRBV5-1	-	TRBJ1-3	TGCGCCAGCAGCGCCGGGGGGACGAGCTCTGGAAACACCATATATTTT	CASSAGGTSSGNTIYF
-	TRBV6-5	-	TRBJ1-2	TGTGCCAGCAGTTACCCCCGAGGGTCCGGGGGCTACACCTTC	CASSYPRGSGGYTF
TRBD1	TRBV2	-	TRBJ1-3	TGTGCCAGCACCTCCTACAGGGGGAAAGGAAACACCATATATTTT	CASTSYRGKGNTIYF
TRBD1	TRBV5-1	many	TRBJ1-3	TGCGCCAGCAGCCGGGACAGGGGTACTGGAAACACCATATATTTT	CASSRDRGTGNTIYF
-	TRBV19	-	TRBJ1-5	TGTGCCAGTAGTGTTGCGGGCCGGACCGATCAGCCCCAGCATTTT	CASSVAGRTDQPQHF
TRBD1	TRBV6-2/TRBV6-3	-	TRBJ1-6	TGTGCCAGCAGTTCACACGGGACAGGGGTTAATTCACCCCTCCACTTT	CASSSHGTGVNSPLHF
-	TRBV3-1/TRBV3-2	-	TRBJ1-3	TGTGCCAGCAGCCTCCTCCCACCGGGGACAACGAGCTCTGGAAACACCATATATTTT	CASSLLPPGTTSSGNTIYF
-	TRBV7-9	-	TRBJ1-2	TGTGCCAGCACTCACAGCCTCGTACGATATGGCTACACCTTC	CASTHSLVRYGYTF
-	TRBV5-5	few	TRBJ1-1	TGTGCCAGCAGCTTGGTGGGCCGATCCACTGAAGCTTTCTTT	CASSLVGRSTEAFF
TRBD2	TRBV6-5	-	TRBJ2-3	TGTGCCAGCAGGGATAGCGGGGGGGCGAAAGATACGCAGTATTTT	CASRDSGGAKDTQYF
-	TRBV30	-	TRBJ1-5	TGTGCCTGGAGCGAACAGGGCAATCAGCCCCAGCATTTT	CAWSEQGNQPQHF
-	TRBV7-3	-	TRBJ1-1	TGTGCCAGCAGCCAACCAGGTAGTACTGAAGCTTTCTTT	CASSQPGSTEAFF
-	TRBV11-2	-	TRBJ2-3	TGTGCCAGCAGCTTGGGCAGCTTAAGCACAGATACGCAGTATTTT	CASSLGSLSTDTQYF
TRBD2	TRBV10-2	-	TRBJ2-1	TGCGCCAGCAGCCTCGGGGGGGCGTTCGACAATGAGCAGTTCTTC	CASSLGGAFDNEQFF
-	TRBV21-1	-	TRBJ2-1	TGTGCCAGCAGCAAACGATTAGCGGGGGGGAGCTCCTACAATGAGCAGTTCTTC	CASSKRLAGGSSYNEQFF
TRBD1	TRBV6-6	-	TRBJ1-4	TGTGCCAGCAGTTACTCGCCGGGACAGGGCGTAGAAAAACTGTTTTTT	CASSYSPGQGVEKLFF
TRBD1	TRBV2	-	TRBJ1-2	TGTGCCAGCAGACAGGGGGCGTCGGATGGCTACACCTTC	CASRQGASDGYTF
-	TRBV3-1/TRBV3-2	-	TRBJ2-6	TGTGCCAGCAGCCGACAGTTTACTTCCTCTGGGGCCAACGTCCTGACTTTC	CASSRQFTSSGANVLTF
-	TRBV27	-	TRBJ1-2	TGTGCCCTCAAACCCAGGGGCCGGATCGATAACTATGGCTACACCTTC	CALKPRGRIDNYGYTF
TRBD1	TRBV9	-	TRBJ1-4	TGTGCCAGCAGCGCGCGCGGGACAGGGGGCTCTAATGAAAAACTGTTTTTT	CASSARGTGGSNEKLFF
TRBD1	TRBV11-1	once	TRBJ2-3	TGTGCCAGCAGCTTTGTGGGGACAGAAGCAGATACGCAGTATTTT	CASSFVGTEADTQYF
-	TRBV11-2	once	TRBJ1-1	TGTGCCAGCAGCCCTTATATGAACACTGAAGCTTTCTTT	CASSPYMNTEAFF
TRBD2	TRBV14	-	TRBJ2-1	TGTGCCAGCAGCCTACTAGCGGGGGTCAGCAATGAGCAGTTCTTC	CASSLLAGVSNEQFF
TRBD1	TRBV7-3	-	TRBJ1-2	TGTGCCAGCAGCCCAACAGGGGGCAAGGGGGGCTACACCTTC	CASSPTGGKGGYTF
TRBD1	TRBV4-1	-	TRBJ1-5	TGCGCCAGCAGCCAAACGGGACAGTACAATCAGCCCCAGCATTTT	CASSQTGQYNQPQHF
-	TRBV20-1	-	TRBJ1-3	TGCAGTGCTAGTGAGGGGCCGAACACCATATATTTT	CSASEGPNTIYF
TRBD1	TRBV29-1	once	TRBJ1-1	TGCACAGGGGGAGGAACTGAAGCTTTCTTT	CTGGGTEAFF
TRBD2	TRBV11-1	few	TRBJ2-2	TGTGCCAGCTCCCTAGCGGCTTACACCGGGGAGCTGTTTTTT	CASSLAAYTGELFF
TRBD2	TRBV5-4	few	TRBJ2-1	TGTGCCAGCAGCCCCACTAGCGGGGCCTCCTACAATGAGCAGTTCTTC	CASSPTSGASYNEQFF
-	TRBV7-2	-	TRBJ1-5	TGTGCCAGCAGCTTCCAGGGGAGTCAGCCCCAGCATTTT	CASSFQGSQPQHF
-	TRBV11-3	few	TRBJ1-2	TGTGCCAGCAGCTTAGATCTTCGGGGGGATTTTGGCTACACCTTC	CASSLDLRGDFGYTF
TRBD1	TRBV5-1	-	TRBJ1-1	TGCGCCAGCAGCTTGGTTTTTACAGGGGCCGGGAACACTGAAGCTTTCTTT	CASSLVFTGAGNTEAFF
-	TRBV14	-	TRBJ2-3	TGTGCCAGCAGCCAACACAGGGAACAAGATACGCAGTATTTT	CASSQHREQDTQYF
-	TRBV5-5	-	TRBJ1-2	TGTGCCAGCAGCTTGGCCGACGGGGACTATGGCTACACCTTC	CASSLADGDYGYTF
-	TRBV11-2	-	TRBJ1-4	TGTGCCAGCAGCCCCCCACTGTCCGGGGTCCTAACTAATGAAAAACTGTTTTTT	CASSPPLSGVLTNEKLFF